This T cell receptor (beta chain) was captured in a study of graft-versus-host responses after intestinal transplantation. General study points: GvH clonotypes were identified within recipient marrow, with a subset emerging first in ileum or blood.

Libraries were prepared by immunoSEQ multiplex PCR; TCRdb keeps only in-frame clonotypes and omits some of them. The profile shows about 30,000 clones, 93% of them singletons. The sample holds a few counts of this clone. Its antigen is as yet unknown. The CDR3 contains 14 residues. The V end lost 8 bases, the J end lost 3 bases, and 14 bases lay between the germline ends. From germline, CDR1 is ENHRY and CDR2 SYGVKD. The source material was PBMCs, sampled 66 days after intestinal transplant. The TCR comes from a human patient who received an intestinal transplant, so some T cells may come from the graft donor. This rearrangement joins TRBV10-3 to TRBJ1-3; unclear D gene. The CDR3 DNA reads TGTGCCATCCTAAGGGAGGGTGGTGGAAACACCATATATTTT. Translated: CAILREGGGNTIYF.